A selection of T cell receptor beta chains follows, all from one sample in a study of T cell changes during pregnancy in multiple sclerosis. TCRdb's copy holds only in-frame clones and misses some; the assay was immunoSEQ multiplex PCR. Among approximately 93,000 clones listed, about 91% were seen once. The starting material was peripheral blood, obtained before pregnancy. The receptors derive from a female donor with multiple sclerosis, enrolled in a pregnancy study. The CDR3 runs from the conserved cysteine through the conserved F or W. Fields, in order: V gene, D gene, J gene, CDR3 DNA, CDR3 protein. The D gene is left open where the match is weak.

v_call: TRBV30
d_call: -
j_call: TRBJ1-2
cdr3_nt: TGTGCCTGGAGACGAAAGGACAGCTATGGCTACACCTTC
cdr3_aa: CAWRRKDSYGYTF

v_call: TRBV28
d_call: -
j_call: TRBJ2-3
cdr3_nt: TGTGCCAGCGGGAGGGATACGCAGTATTTT
cdr3_aa: CASGRDTQYF

v_call: TRBV5-1
d_call: -
j_call: TRBJ2-2
cdr3_nt: TGCGCCAGCAGCTCCCCCCGGGTAACCGGGGAGCTGTTTTTT
cdr3_aa: CASSSPRVTGELFF

v_call: TRBV28
d_call: TRBD1
j_call: TRBJ2-1
cdr3_nt: TGTGCCAGCAGTTTAGGGGGGACAGGGGGCAATGAGCAGTTCTTC
cdr3_aa: CASSLGGTGGNEQFF

v_call: TRBV5-5
d_call: TRBD1
j_call: TRBJ1-2
cdr3_nt: TGTGCCAGCAGCTCCCCCGGGACAGGGTTTAGGTATGGCTACACCTTC
cdr3_aa: CASSSPGTGFRYGYTF

v_call: TRBV7-8
d_call: -
j_call: TRBJ1-2
cdr3_nt: TGTGCCAGCAGCCGTTACGACGGAGCTGGCTATGGCTACACCTTC
cdr3_aa: CASSRYDGAGYGYTF

v_call: TRBV23-1
d_call: -
j_call: TRBJ1-1
cdr3_nt: TGCGCCAGCAGTCAACGTAAGACGGGGTCCACTGAAGCTTTCTTT
cdr3_aa: CASSQRKTGSTEAFF

v_call: TRBV29-1
d_call: TRBD1
j_call: TRBJ2-7
cdr3_nt: TGCAGCGTTGGGACAGGTTCCTACGAGCAGTACTTC
cdr3_aa: CSVGTGSYEQYF

v_call: TRBV6-6
d_call: TRBD1
j_call: TRBJ1-1
cdr3_nt: TGTGCCAGCAGTTCACAGGGGTACACTGAAGCTTTCTTT
cdr3_aa: CASSSQGYTEAFF

v_call: TRBV7-6
d_call: -
j_call: TRBJ1-2
cdr3_nt: TGTGCCAGCACAGATTGGGGAGGCTATGGCTACACCTTC
cdr3_aa: CASTDWGGYGYTF

v_call: TRBV25-1
d_call: TRBD2
j_call: TRBJ2-1
cdr3_nt: TGTGCCAGCAGTGAATATGGGCGGGAGGGTAACAATGAGCAGTTCTTC
cdr3_aa: CASSEYGREGNNEQFF

v_call: TRBV19
d_call: -
j_call: TRBJ2-1
cdr3_nt: TGTGCCAGTAGTGACCCCCTTAGGGGGAAATCTGAGCAGTTCTTC
cdr3_aa: CASSDPLRGKSEQFF